This TCR beta chain is from a study of identical twins. This clonotype was recorded at least ten times. MiXCR, run by TCRdb on the 5' RACE reads, gives a single entry per CDR3 protein. The data hold around 240,000 distinct CDR3 sequences, with under 12% observed a single time. Sequences were obtained from memory T cells sorted from blood. The receptor was isolated from a man aged 50 to 60 in good health.

This chain's CDR3 is CASSLGLRDRRFTDTQYF. CDR3 sequence (DNA): TGTGCCAGCAGTTTGGGTCTCCGGGACAGGAGGTTCACAGATACGCAGTATTTT. The rearrangement joins TRBV28 to TRBJ2-3, with 8 nucleotides matching TRBD1. Germline V lookup: CDR1 MDHEN, CDR2 SYDVKM. The junction had 13 bases not matched to a gene; V was cut back by 3 bases and J by 2 bases. The CDR3 is 18 amino acids.